Each of the 15 T cell receptor beta chains below was sequenced from the same sample in a study of blood T cell repertoires in COVID-19. This table comes from immunoSEQ multiplex PCR, and its TCRdb copy is limited to in-frame clones, with some not included. The data contain 60,000 to 85,000 clones, under 90% of them singletons. What was sequenced was peripheral blood. The receptors stem from a man between 65 and 85 years old who had recovered from COVID-19.

CDR3 bases: TGTGCCAGCAGCTTATACGGAGACTATGGCTACACCTTC. Amino acids: CASSLYGDYGYTF. The chain uses TRBV7-3 and TRBJ1-2; D call uncertain. Trimming left V 2 bases short and J 3 bases short, with 7 bases between. Germline V gene sequence: CDR1 SGHTA, CDR2 FQGTGA. The CDR3 has 13 residues.

The chain uses TRBV4-1 and TRBJ1-1; 8 bases are shared with TRBD1. With 1 base clipped from V and 0 bases from J, the junction kept 4 bases outside the gene matches. Germline CDR1 reads MGHRA; CDR2 reads YSYEKL. This CDR3 is 16 amino acids long. The CDR3 is CASSQGNRGVNTEAFF. DNA for the CDR3: TGCGCCAGCAGCCAAGGAAACAGGGGGGTGAACACTGAAGCTTTCTTT.

This CDR3 is CASSDDRRHSGANVLTF. In DNA form, the CDR3 reads TGTGCCAGCAGTGATGACAGACGCCACTCTGGGGCCAACGTCCTGACTTTC. This chain connects TRBV6-1 to TRBJ2-6; tentative D call: TRBD1 (5 bases). This CDR3 spans 17 amino acids. V lost 3 bases and J lost 0, with 12 bases in between. Per germline, CDR1 MNHNS and CDR2 SASEGT.

The rearrangement joins TRBV7-6 to TRBJ2-3; D possibly corresponds to TRBD1 (6 bases). Germline-derived CDR1 and CDR2 are SGHVS and FNYEAQ. The CDR3 spans 15 residues. Trimming removed 2 bases at V and 2 bases at J, with 11 bases between. Here the CDR3 reads CASSLPQGPTDTQYF. DNA for the CDR3: TGTGCCAGCAGCTTACCACAGGGTCCCACAGATACGCAGTATTTT.

This clone counts as medium-sized. In DNA, the CDR3 is TGTGCCAGCAGTCGGACTAGCGGCACCCCCTACAATGAGCAGTTCTTC. Translation: CASSRTSGTPYNEQFF. The chain carries TRBV6-2 or TRBV6-3 and TRBJ2-1; the match to TRBD2 covers 10 bases. The germline V gene encodes CDR1 MNHEY and CDR2 SVGEGT. V shed 5 bases, J shed 2 bases, and the junction held 6 bases outside the gene matches. The CDR3 consists of 16 residues.

Note on this clone: Other DNA sequences of this sample code for an identical CDR3. The chain is built from TRBV18 and TRBJ1-1; no clear D. V lost 3 bases and J lost 1, with 6 bases in between. The CDR3 length is 13 residues. Germline lookup yields CDR1 KGHSH and CDR2 LQKENI. The CDR3 reads CASSPPGNTEAFF. The CDR3 region has the DNA TGTGCCAGCTCACCCCCAGGGAACACTGAAGCTTTCTTT.

The chain combines TRBV7-9 with TRBJ2-1, with TRBD2 matching 9 bases. The CDR3 runs to 16 residues. Germline V gene lookup returns CDR1 SEHNR and CDR2 FQNEAQ (reference sequence). V lost 5 bases to trimming and J lost 4 bases; unmatched junction nucleotides: 9. CDR3 DNA sequence: TGTGCCAGCAGCCGCATTCTAGCGGGATTTTACAATGAGCAGTTCTTC. It encodes CASSRILAGFYNEQFF.

This chain uses TRBV18 with TRBJ1-2; maybe TRBD1 (5 bases). CDR3 length: 13 residues. Trimming took 3 bases from V and 3 from J, leaving 8 bases between them. Germline CDR1 KGHSH, CDR2 LQKENI. CDR3 in amino acids: CASSPSGDYGYTF. In DNA, the CDR3 is TGTGCCAGCTCACCCTCGGGGGACTATGGCTACACCTTC.

The chain carries TRBV7-9 and TRBJ2-7; 8 bases agree with TRBD1. The V gene end was trimmed by 1 base and the J gene end by 5 bases; junction bases not matched to a gene: 1. Looked up from germline, CDR1 is SEHNR and CDR2 is FQNEAQ (reference sequence). This CDR3 has 13 amino acids. CDR3 DNA: TGTGCCAGCAGCTTAGGGACAGGGCACGAGCAGTACTTC. This encodes CASSLGTGHEQYF. Full variable domain (outside the CDR3, taken from reference TRBV7-9 and TRBJ2-7): DTGVSQNPRHKITKRGQNVTFRCDPISEHNRLYWYRQTLGQGPEFLTYFQNEAQLEKSRLLSDRFSAERPKGSFSTLEIQRTEQGDSAMYLCASSLGTGHEQYFGPGTRLTVT.

J is TRBJ2-7 and V is TRBV7-9, with unresolved D. Germline assignment: CDR1 SEHNR and CDR2 FQNEAQ (reference sequence). The V and J ends lost 5 bases and 6 bases respectively, with 14 bases between them. CDR3 length: 13 amino acids. The CDR3 bases are TGTGCCAGCAGCGCTAGAGAGTTCGGCGAGCAGTACTTC. Encoded protein: CASSAREFGEQYF.

J is TRBJ2-3 and V is TRBV11-3; 10 nucleotides agree with TRBD2. Unmatched junction bases numbered 6, after V lost 6 bases and J lost 3 bases. Germline V gene data show CDR1 as SGHNT and CDR2 as YENEEA. CDR3 length: 15 amino acids. In DNA, the CDR3 is TGTGCCAGCAGTTACAGCGGGGGGGCGACAGATACGCAGTATTTT. Its translation is CASSYSGGATDTQYF.

This chain uses TRBV28 with TRBJ1-1; 7 bases agree with TRBD1. Germline V gene lookup returns CDR1 MDHEN and CDR2 SYDVKM. The CDR3 extends over 14 amino acids. The V segment lost 5 bases and the J segment 11 bases; nucleotides outside the gene matches: 14. CDR3 protein: CASSETRQGGSAFF. In nucleotides, the CDR3 is TGTGCCAGCAGTGAGACGAGACAGGGCGGTTCGGCTTTCTTT. Variable domain in full (rest from reference TRBV28 and TRBJ1-1): DVKVTQSSRYLVKRTGEKVFLECVQDMDHENMFWYRQDPGLGLRLIYFSYDVKMKEKGDIPEGYSVSREKKERFSLILESASTNQTSMYLCASSETRQGGSAFFGQGTRLTVV.

This clone has only a few counts. V is TRBV7-2 and J is TRBJ1-2; 7 bases match TRBD1. There are 14 residues in the CDR3. CDR1 SGHTA and CDR2 FQGNSA come from the germline V gene. With V trimmed by 5 bases and J by 7 bases, 10 bases remained unmatched. Written as DNA, the CDR3 is TGTGCCAGCAGCCCTGGACAGGCGTTTGGTGGCTACACCTTC. Translating it yields CASSPGQAFGGYTF.

The chain employs TRBV5-4 and TRBJ1-5; D is undetermined. The germline gives CDR1 SGHNT, CDR2 YYREEE (reference sequence). V dropped 0 bases and J dropped 6 bases, with 13 bases sitting between them. CDR3 length: 15 amino acids. The CDR3 nucleotides are TGTGCCAGCAGCTTGGCCACGGGTTCGCCTCAGCCCCAGCATTTT. Encoded protein: CASSLATGSPQPQHF.

The V and J genes are TRBV7-2 and TRBJ2-1; 13 nucleotides agree with TRBD2. The CDR3 is 15 amino acids. After removal of 5 bases from V and 4 bases from J, the junction contained 2 bases not matched to a gene. Per the germline V gene, CDR1 is SGHTA and CDR2 is FQGNSA. CDR3 in amino acids: CASSRTSGGYNEQFF. For the CDR3, the DNA is TGTGCCAGCAGCCGGACTAGCGGGGGTTACAATGAGCAGTTCTTC.